This TCR beta chain was captured in a study of CD8 T cells in ankylosing spondylitis. Findings and caveats of the study: Clones tied to disease were said to be significantly enriched in matched ankylosing spondylitis synovial fluid. Seemingly characteristic of ankylosing spondylitis blood was a TCR beta motif consisting of 7 or 8 highly homologous variants.

Germline assignment: CDR1 LGHNA and CDR2 YNFKEQ. V shed 4 bases and J shed 8 bases, with 9 bases lying between them. The CDR3 consists of 13 residues. Comment on this clonotype: The antigen is unknown.

TCRdb analysed the 5' RACE reads with MiXCR anew, one entry per CDR3 protein. The sample has around 140,000 distinct CDR3 sequences, roughly a sixth seen once; the top ten hold 25% to 40%. The sequenced sample consisted of blood, either unsorted or a sorted T cell fraction (not recorded which). The receptor comes from a male donor with ankylosing spondylitis. The rearrangement uses TRBV4-2 and TRBJ1-6; D not certain. CDR3 sequence: CASSPTTDSPLHF. The CDR3 bases are TGTGCCAGCAGCCCAACCACGGATTCACCCCTCCACTTT.